The subject of this entry is one TCR beta chain. Methods used by the authors: Reference gene primers were amplified, and this amplification served to estimate nucleated cell counts. Sequencing was performed with immunoSEQ multiplex PCR; in TCRdb, only in-frame clones are kept and a portion is missing. The DNA gave D and trimming, while V, J and clone size come from that table. The data contain about 140,000 clones, 75% to 85% of them singletons. The sample originates from a study of blood T cell repertoires in COVID-19. Study in general: COVID-19 samples collected from the United States, Italy and Spain covered acute and convalescent phases. Sample material is recorded as cDNA or gDNA derived from T cells, B-cell-depleted T cells, or PBMCs.

The sequence was collected from a man between 65 and 79 years old who had recovered from COVID-19. Sample: peripheral blood.

CDR3 sequence: CAWSVLATDTQYF. CDR3 nucleotides: TGTGCCTGGAGTGTACTAGCGACAGATACGCAGTATTTT. The J gene is TRBJ2-3, the V gene TRBV30; 7 bases align to TRBD2. CDR3 length: 13 amino acids. Losses at the gene ends were 0 bases for V and 3 bases for J; bases not matched to a gene: 0. Germline values: CDR1 GTSNPN, CDR2 SVGIG (reference sequence).